These 22 T cell receptor beta chains share one sample of origin, sequenced in a study of shared T cell receptors in the human thymus. Libraries were prepared by immunoSEQ multiplex PCR; TCRdb keeps only in-frame clonotypes and omits some of them. The sample records under 700,000 clones, 75% to 80% being singletons. Another study also made use of these data, one on human thymus T cells.

Sequenced input: thymocytes. The receptors were gathered from a boy under two years old with a congenital heart defect.

CDR3 protein: CASSIGGAGGPTDEQYF. As DNA, the CDR3 is TGTGCCAGTAGTATAGGCGGAGCGGGAGGGCCGACGGACGAGCAGTACTTC. The V call is TRBV19, the J call TRBJ2-7, with 10 bases aligning to TRBD2. CDR3 length: 17 residues. V dropped 1 base and J dropped 5; count of bases not matched to a gene: 11. Germline V gene lookup returns CDR1 LNHDA and CDR2 SQIVND (reference sequence).

The CDR3 DNA reads as TGTGCCAGCAAATCGACACACCGATTTTCCTACGAGCAGTACTTC. Translating it yields CASKSTHRFSYEQYF. The rearrangement links TRBV27 to TRBJ2-7; no clear D. This CDR3 contains 15 residues. The germline gives CDR1 MNHEY, CDR2 SMNVEV (reference sequence). Trimming shortened V by 7 bases and J by 1 base, and 17 bases separated the two germline ends.

The rearrangement joins TRBV5-5 to TRBJ2-7; D might be TRBD2 (5 bases). Trimming removed 0 bases at V and 3 bases at J, with 7 bases between. CDR1 SGHKS and CDR2 YYEKEE come from the germline V gene (reference sequence). The CDR3 length is 13 residues. This CDR3 is CASSLEGSYEQYF. The CDR3 DNA is TGTGCCAGCAGCTTGGAAGGGAGCTACGAGCAGTACTTC.

V is TRBV5-1 and J is TRBJ1-4; 7 bases are a match to TRBD1. This CDR3 is 14 amino acids long. Germline CDR1 is SGHRS and CDR2 is YFSETQ. Germline trimming cut 4 bases from V and 4 bases from J; bases unmatched to any gene: 4. The CDR3 DNA is TGCGCCAGCAGCCCAGGGGGGATTAATGAAAAACTGTTTTTT. Translating gives CASSPGGINEKLFF.

For the CDR3, the DNA is TGCAGCGTTGGGCCCCCGACTAGCGGGACCTCCTACAATGAGCAGTTCTTC. It specifies CSVGPPTSGTSYNEQFF. The V gene is TRBV29-1, the J gene TRBJ2-1; TRBD2 matches at 11 bases. With 4 bases clipped from V and 0 bases from J, the junction kept 8 bases outside the gene matches. Germline V gene sequence: CDR1 SQVTM, CDR2 ANQGSEA. This CDR3 contains 17 residues.

The rearrangement links TRBV19 to TRBJ1-5; 9 bases match TRBD1. The CDR3 runs to 18 residues. Germline V gives CDR1 LNHDA, CDR2 SQIVND (reference sequence). Trimming cost V 8 bases and J 2 bases; bases outside gene matches: 16. CDR3: CASRAPGTGLLGNQPQHF. The DNA for the CDR3 is TGTGCCAGTCGCGCCCCGGGGACAGGGCTTCTTGGCAATCAGCCCCAGCATTTT.

The chain is built from TRBV6-1 and TRBJ1-4; 9 bases align to TRBD1. Germline-derived CDR1 and CDR2 are MNHNS and SASEGT. There are 15 residues in the CDR3. J lost 8 bases, V lost 8 bases, and 12 bases had no gene match. This chain's CDR3 is CASVWLWTGVEKLFF. CDR3 coding DNA: TGTGCCAGCGTCTGGTTATGGACAGGGGTAGAAAAACTGTTTTTT.

The genes are TRBV6-1 and TRBJ2-7; TRBD2 matches 8 bases. The germline V gene has CDR1 MNHNS and CDR2 SASEGT. This CDR3 spans 16 amino acids. Trimming cost V 4 bases and J 3 bases; bases outside gene matches: 11. This CDR3 reads CASSGLLGREVYEQYF. CDR3 bases: TGTGCCAGCAGTGGACTCCTCGGGAGGGAAGTCTACGAGCAGTACTTC.

The chain employs TRBV9 and TRBJ2-1, with TRBD2 identical over 7 bases. The CDR3 is made up of 16 amino acids. The V gene end was trimmed by 4 bases and the J gene end by 0 bases; junction bases not matched to a gene: 7. Germline V gene sequence: CDR1 SGDLS, CDR2 YYNGEE. The CDR3 nucleotides are TGTGCCAGCAGCCCGTCTAGCGGAGGCTCCTACAATGAGCAGTTCTTC. It encodes CASSPSSGGSYNEQFF.

This chain connects TRBV4-2 to TRBJ2-7; D may be TRBD2 (6 bases). Looked up from germline, CDR1 is LGHNA and CDR2 is YNFKEQ. V was clipped by 0 bases and J by 1 base, with 19 bases between them. CDR3 size: 18 residues. This CDR3 reads CASSQEVPLISGSYEQYF. Here the CDR3 DNA reads TGTGCCAGCAGCCAAGAAGTCCCCCTGATTAGCGGATCCTACGAGCAGTACTTC.

V gene TRBV27 combines with J gene TRBJ1-1; D is possibly TRBD1 (6 bases). Germline V gene sequence: CDR1 MNHEY, CDR2 SMNVEV (reference sequence). V gave up 5 bases and J gave up 1 base, with 11 bases separating them. This CDR3 comprises 14 residues. In DNA, the CDR3 is TGTGCCAGCAGTGGGGACACGACGAACACTGAAGCTTTCTTT. It specifies CASSGDTTNTEAFF.

This chain joins TRBV5-1 and TRBJ1-2; 8 nucleotides match TRBD1. Germline values: CDR1 SGHRS, CDR2 YFSETQ. With V trimmed by 1 base and J by 3 bases, 17 bases remained unmatched. The CDR3 runs 19 residues. Here the CDR3 DNA reads TGCGCCAGCAGCTTGTCTGTCCCGGACAGGGTAAAAGAGGACTATGGCTACACCTTC. Residues: CASSLSVPDRVKEDYGYTF.

In its sample, this clone was seen a few times. Other DNA sequences from this sample encode an identical CDR3 as well. The chain recombines TRBV5-4 with TRBJ1-2, with 8 bases lining up with TRBD1. V lost 0 bases, J lost 5 bases, and 3 bases stayed unmatched. CDR3 length equals 14 residues. Germline values: CDR1 SGHNT, CDR2 YYREEE (reference sequence). The DNA for the CDR3 is TGTGCCAGCAGCTTGGAGGACAGGGTTTATGGCTACACCTTC. Protein: CASSLEDRVYGYTF.

The chain carries TRBV5-4 and TRBJ1-2; 9 positions match TRBD1. This CDR3 contains 15 residues. V was clipped by 4 bases and J by 7 bases; unmatched bases: 11. Germline V CDR1 and CDR2: SGHNT, YYREEE (reference sequence). CDR3 loop: CASSGNRGRVGGYTF. The CDR3 DNA reads as TGTGCCAGCAGCGGCAACAGGGGGCGCGTGGGTGGCTACACCTTC.

The rearrangement links TRBV18 to TRBJ1-2; tentative D call: TRBD1 (5 bases). The CDR3 extends over 13 amino acids. Germline values: CDR1 KGHSH, CDR2 LQKENI. The V end was cut by 3 bases, the J end by 6 bases, with 11 bases between. DNA of the CDR3: TGTGCCAGCTCACCGCAGGGTAGGGATGGCTACACCTTC. This translates into CASSPQGRDGYTF. The full variable domain, completed using reference TRBV18 and TRBJ1-2, is NAGVMQNPRHLVRRRGQEARLRCSPMKGHSHVYWYRQLPEEGLKFMVYLQKENIIDESGMPKERFSAEFPKEGPSILRIQQVVRGDSAAYFCASSPQGRDGYTFGSGTRLTVV.

The chain employs TRBV5-4 and TRBJ2-7; TRBD2 matches 10 bases. J was trimmed by 5 bases and V by 0 bases; bases with no gene match: 8. Germline CDR1 SGHNT, CDR2 YYREEE (reference sequence). This CDR3 has 16 residues. CDR3 nucleotides: TGTGCCAGCAGCTTGGAGGCTAGCGGGAGAATCAACGAGCAGTACTTC. Translation: CASSLEASGRINEQYF. Full variable domain (rest looked up from reference TRBV5-4 and TRBJ2-7): ETGVTQSPTHLIKTRGQQVTLRCSSQSGHNTVSWYQQALGQGPQFIFQYYREEENGRGNFPPRFSGLQFPNYSSELNVNALELDDSALYLCASSLEASGRINEQYFGPGTRLTVT.

This CDR3 is CASSYRGNNQPQHF. In DNA form, the CDR3 reads TGTGCCAGCAGTTACAGGGGAAACAATCAGCCCCAGCATTTT. This chain links TRBV27 with TRBJ1-5; TRBD1 agrees at 7 bases. Germline CDR1 is MNHEY and CDR2 is SMNVEV (reference sequence). The CDR3 has 14 amino acids. After removal of 4 bases from V and 3 bases from J, the junction contained 3 bases not matched to a gene.

The V and J genes are TRBV11-2 and TRBJ2-7; a possible D gene is TRBD1 (6 bases). The V end lost 5 bases, the J end lost 1 base, and 12 bases lay between the germline ends. The germline V gene encodes CDR1 SGHAT and CDR2 FQNNGV. CDR3 length: 14 residues. The CDR3 loop reads CASSLRQGSYEQYF. The DNA of the CDR3 is TGTGCCAGCAGCCTCAGGCAGGGGTCCTACGAGCAGTACTTC.

This sequence joins TRBV9 and TRBJ2-1; TRBD2 might be the D (5 bases). Trimming pared 0 bases from V and 0 bases from J, leaving 10 bases between. Germline assignment: CDR1 SGDLS and CDR2 YYNGEE. The CDR3 contains 16 residues. CDR3: CASSVVAGSSYNEQFF. In DNA, the CDR3 is TGTGCCAGCAGCGTAGTGGCGGGCAGCTCCTACAATGAGCAGTTCTTC. The full variable domain, with the rest looked up from reference TRBV9 and TRBJ2-1, is DSGVTQTPKHLITATGQRVTLRCSPRSGDLSVYWYQQSLDQGLQFLIQYYNGEERAKGNILERFSAQQFPDLHSELNLSSLELGDSALYFCASSVVAGSSYNEQFFGPGTRLTVL.

This clone was picked up one time. The chain employs TRBV27 and TRBJ1-2; a possible D gene is TRBD1 (5 bases). The CDR3 has 13 residues. V dropped 4 bases and J dropped 4 bases, with 10 bases sitting between them. From germline, CDR1 is MNHEY and CDR2 SMNVEV (reference sequence). DNA for the CDR3: TGTGCCAGCAGTTCCGGCAGGGCCTATGGCTACACCTTC. Protein product: CASSSGRAYGYTF.

V is TRBV14 and J is TRBJ2-1; TRBD2 aligns across 15 bases. CDR3 size: 17 residues. V dropped 4 bases and J dropped 4; count of bases not matched to a gene: 5. Germline CDR1 SGHDN, CDR2 FVKESK. The CDR3 region has the DNA TGTGCCAGCAGCCCGGGGGGACTAGCGGGAGGTTACAATGAGCAGTTCTTC. This codes for CASSPGGLAGGYNEQFF.

The chain joins TRBV9 to TRBJ2-3, with 16 bases matching TRBD2. The CDR3 loop spans 17 amino acids. V trimming: 3 bases; J trimming: 5 bases; junction bases outside the gene matches: 6. The germline V gene encodes CDR1 SGDLS and CDR2 YYNGEE. The CDR3 here is CASSGGLAGGPGDTQYF. The CDR3 DNA follows: TGTGCCAGCAGCGGGGGACTAGCGGGAGGGCCGGGAGATACGCAGTATTTT.